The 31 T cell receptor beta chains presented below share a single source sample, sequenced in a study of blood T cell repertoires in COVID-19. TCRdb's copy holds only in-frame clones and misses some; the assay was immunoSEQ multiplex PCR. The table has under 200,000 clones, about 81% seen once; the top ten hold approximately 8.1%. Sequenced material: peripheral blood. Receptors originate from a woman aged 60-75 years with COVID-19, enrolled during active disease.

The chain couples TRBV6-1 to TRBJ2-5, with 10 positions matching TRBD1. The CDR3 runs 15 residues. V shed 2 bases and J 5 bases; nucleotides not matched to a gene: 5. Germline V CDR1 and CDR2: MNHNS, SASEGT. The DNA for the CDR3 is TGTGCCAGCAGTGAATCCGGGACAGGGGTCGAGACCCAGTACTTC. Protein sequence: CASSESGTGVETQYF.

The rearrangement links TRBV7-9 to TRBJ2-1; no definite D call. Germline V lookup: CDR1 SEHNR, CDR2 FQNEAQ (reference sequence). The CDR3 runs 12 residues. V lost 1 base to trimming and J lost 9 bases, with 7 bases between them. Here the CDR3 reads CASSLGVSEQFF. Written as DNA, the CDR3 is TGTGCCAGCAGCTTAGGAGTGAGTGAGCAGTTCTTC.

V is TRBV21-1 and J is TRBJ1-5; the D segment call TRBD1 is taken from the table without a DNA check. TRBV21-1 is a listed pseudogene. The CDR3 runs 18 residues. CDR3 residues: CASSIKVSPGSSNQPQHF. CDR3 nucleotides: TGTGCCAGCAGCATTAAAGTATCCCCAGGTTCGAGCAATCAGCCCCAGCATTTT.

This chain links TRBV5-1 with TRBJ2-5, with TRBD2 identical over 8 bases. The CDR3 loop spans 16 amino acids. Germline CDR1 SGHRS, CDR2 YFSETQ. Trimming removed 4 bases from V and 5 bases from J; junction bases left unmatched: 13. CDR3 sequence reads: CASSVGTRGGWETQYF. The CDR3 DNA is TGCGCCAGCAGCGTGGGCACCCGGGGGGGATGGGAGACCCAGTACTTC.

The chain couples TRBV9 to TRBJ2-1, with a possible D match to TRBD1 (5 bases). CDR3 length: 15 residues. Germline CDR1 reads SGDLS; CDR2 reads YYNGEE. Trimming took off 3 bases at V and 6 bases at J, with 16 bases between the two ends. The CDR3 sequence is CASSDKAGHINEQFF. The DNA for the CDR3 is TGTGCCAGCAGCGACAAGGCAGGGCATATCAATGAGCAGTTCTTC.

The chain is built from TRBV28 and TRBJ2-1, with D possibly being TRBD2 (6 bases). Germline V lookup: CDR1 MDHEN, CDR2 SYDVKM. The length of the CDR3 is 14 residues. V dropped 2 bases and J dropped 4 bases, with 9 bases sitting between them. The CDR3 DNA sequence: TGTGCCAGCAGTTTACTGGGGGGATACAATGAGCAGTTCTTC. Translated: CASSLLGGYNEQFF.

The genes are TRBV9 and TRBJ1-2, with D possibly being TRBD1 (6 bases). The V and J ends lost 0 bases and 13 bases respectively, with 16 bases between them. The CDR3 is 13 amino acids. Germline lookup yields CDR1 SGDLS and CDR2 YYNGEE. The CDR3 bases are TGTGCCAGCAGCGTAGCTCAGGGGCCCCGCACCACCTTC. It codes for CASSVAQGPRTTF.

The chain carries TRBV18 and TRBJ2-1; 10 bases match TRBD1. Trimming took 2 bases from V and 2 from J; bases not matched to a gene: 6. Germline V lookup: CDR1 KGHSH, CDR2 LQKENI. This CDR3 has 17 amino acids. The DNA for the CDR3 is TGTGCCAGCTCACCAGATCGGGGGACAGGGGCCTACAATGAGCAGTTCTTC. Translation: CASSPDRGTGAYNEQFF. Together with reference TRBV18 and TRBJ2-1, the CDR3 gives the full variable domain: NAGVMQNPRHLVRRRGQEARLRCSPMKGHSHVYWYRQLPEEGLKFMVYLQKENIIDESGMPKERFSAEFPKEGPSILRIQQVVRGDSAAYFCASSPDRGTGAYNEQFFGPGTRLTVL.

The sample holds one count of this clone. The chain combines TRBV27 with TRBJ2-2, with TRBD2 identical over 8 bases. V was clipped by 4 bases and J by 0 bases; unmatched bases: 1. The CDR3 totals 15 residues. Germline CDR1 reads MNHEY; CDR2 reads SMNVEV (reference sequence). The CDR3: CASSSGRANTGELFF. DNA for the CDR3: TGTGCCAGCAGTTCCGGGAGGGCGAACACCGGGGAGCTGTTTTTT.

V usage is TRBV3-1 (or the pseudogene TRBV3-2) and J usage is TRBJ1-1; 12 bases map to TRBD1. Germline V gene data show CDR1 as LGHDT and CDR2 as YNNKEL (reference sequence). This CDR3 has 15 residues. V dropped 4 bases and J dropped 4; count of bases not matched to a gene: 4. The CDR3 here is CASSLGDRGLTEAFF. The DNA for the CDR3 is TGTGCCAGCAGCCTAGGGGACAGGGGGCTCACTGAAGCTTTCTTT.

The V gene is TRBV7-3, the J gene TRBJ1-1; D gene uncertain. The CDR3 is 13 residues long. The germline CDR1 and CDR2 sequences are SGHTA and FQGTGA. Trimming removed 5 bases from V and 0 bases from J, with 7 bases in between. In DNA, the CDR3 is TGTGCCAGCAGCCCCCACATGAACACTGAAGCTTTCTTT. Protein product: CASSPHMNTEAFF.

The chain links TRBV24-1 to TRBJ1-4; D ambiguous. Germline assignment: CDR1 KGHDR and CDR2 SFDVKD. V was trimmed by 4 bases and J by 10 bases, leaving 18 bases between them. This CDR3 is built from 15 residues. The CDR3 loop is CATSDGSWEGAKLFF. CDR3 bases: TGTGCCACCAGTGACGGCTCCTGGGAGGGAGCAAAACTGTTTTTT.

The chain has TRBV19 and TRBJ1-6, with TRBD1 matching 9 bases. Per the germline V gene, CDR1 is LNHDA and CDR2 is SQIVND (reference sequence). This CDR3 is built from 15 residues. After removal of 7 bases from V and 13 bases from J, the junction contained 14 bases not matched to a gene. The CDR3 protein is CASTSTTGGLFPLHF. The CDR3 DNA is TGTGCCAGTACCTCAACTACAGGGGGCCTCTTTCCCCTCCACTTT.

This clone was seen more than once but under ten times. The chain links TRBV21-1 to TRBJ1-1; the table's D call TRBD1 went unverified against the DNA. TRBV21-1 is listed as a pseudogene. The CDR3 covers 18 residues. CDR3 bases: TGTGCCAGCAGCAAAGGGCAGCCCAGGGAATATGTGAACACTGAAGCTTTCTTT. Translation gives CASSKGQPREYVNTEAFF.

Written as DNA, the CDR3 is TGTGCCAGCAGCGTAATATCTGGGAGTGAAGCTTTCTTT. Its protein product is CASSVISGSEAFF. The chain combines TRBV9 with TRBJ1-1; unclear D gene. Germline V CDR1 and CDR2: SGDLS, YYNGEE. V lost 1 base to trimming and J lost 7 bases, with 11 bases between them. The CDR3 runs to 13 residues.

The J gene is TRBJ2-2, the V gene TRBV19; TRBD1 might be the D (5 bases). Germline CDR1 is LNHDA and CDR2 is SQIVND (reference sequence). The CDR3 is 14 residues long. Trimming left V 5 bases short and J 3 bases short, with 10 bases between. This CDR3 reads CASSSGWDTGELFF. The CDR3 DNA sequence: TGTGCCAGTAGTTCAGGGTGGGACACCGGGGAGCTGTTTTTT.

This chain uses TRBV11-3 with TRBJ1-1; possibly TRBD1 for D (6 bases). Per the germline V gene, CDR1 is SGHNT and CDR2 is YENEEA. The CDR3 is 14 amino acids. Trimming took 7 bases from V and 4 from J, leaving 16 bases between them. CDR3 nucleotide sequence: TGTGCCAGCACTCAGCGGAAAGGGGGCACTGAAGCTTTCTTT. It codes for CASTQRKGGTEAFF.

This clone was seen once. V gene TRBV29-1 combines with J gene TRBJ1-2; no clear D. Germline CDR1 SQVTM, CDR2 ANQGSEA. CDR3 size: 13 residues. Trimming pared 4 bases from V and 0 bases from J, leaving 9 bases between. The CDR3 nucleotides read TGCAGCGTTGTAGCAGTCGCTAACTATGGCTACACCTTC. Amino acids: CSVVAVANYGYTF.

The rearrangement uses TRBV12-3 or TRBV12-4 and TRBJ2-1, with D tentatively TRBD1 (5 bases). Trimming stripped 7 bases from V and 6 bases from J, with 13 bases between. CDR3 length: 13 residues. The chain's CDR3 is CASTSQGPNEQFF. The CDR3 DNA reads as TGTGCCAGCACCTCGCAGGGTCCCAATGAGCAGTTCTTC.

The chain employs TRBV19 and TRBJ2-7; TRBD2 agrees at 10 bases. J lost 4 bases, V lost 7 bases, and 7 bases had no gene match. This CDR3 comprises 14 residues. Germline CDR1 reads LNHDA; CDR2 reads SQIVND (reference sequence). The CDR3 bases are TGTGCCAGTAAGAAGGCTAGCGGGAGTTACGAGCAGTACTTC. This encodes CASKKASGSYEQYF.

CDR3 in amino acids: CASSSRFSSENTGELFF. In DNA, the CDR3 is TGTGCCAGCAGCTCCCGGTTTTCTAGCGAGAACACCGGGGAGCTGTTTTTT. The V gene is TRBV7-9, the J gene TRBJ2-2, with D perhaps matching TRBD2 (6 bases). Germline CDR1 is SEHNR and CDR2 is FQNEAQ (reference sequence). This CDR3 has 17 residues. Trimming stripped 4 bases from V and 1 base from J, with 16 bases between. Combining the CDR3 with reference TRBV7-9 and TRBJ2-2 gives the whole variable domain DTGVSQNPRHKITKRGQNVTFRCDPISEHNRLYWYRQTLGQGPEFLTYFQNEAQLEKSRLLSDRFSAERPKGSFSTLEIQRTEQGDSAMYLCASSSRFSSENTGELFFGEGSRLTVL.

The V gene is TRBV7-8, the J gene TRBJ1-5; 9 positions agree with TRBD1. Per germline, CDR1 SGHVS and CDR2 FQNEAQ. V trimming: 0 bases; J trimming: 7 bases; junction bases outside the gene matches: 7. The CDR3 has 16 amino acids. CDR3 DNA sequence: TGTGCCAGCAGCTTAGCGACCGGGACAGGGAAACAGCCCCAGCATTTT. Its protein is CASSLATGTGKQPQHF.

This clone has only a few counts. CDR3 coding DNA: TGCAGTGCTAGTAAGAACAGTGCTGGGGAGCTGTTTTTT. Protein: CSASKNSAGELFF. This chain links TRBV20-1 with TRBJ2-2; D is unresolved. The CDR3 length is 13 residues. V was cut by 3 bases and J by 8 bases, with 13 bases left in between. Germline CDR1 is DFQATT and CDR2 is SNEGSKA (reference sequence).

As DNA, the CDR3 is TGTGCCAGCAGCTTAACGCCCGAGGATTTCTATGGCTACACCTTC. This translates into CASSLTPEDFYGYTF. The chain joins TRBV11-1 to TRBJ1-2; D is unresolved. The CDR3 runs to 15 residues. The V end lost 2 bases, the J end lost 4 bases, and 14 bases lay between the germline ends. CDR1 SGHAT and CDR2 FQDESV come from the germline V gene (reference sequence).

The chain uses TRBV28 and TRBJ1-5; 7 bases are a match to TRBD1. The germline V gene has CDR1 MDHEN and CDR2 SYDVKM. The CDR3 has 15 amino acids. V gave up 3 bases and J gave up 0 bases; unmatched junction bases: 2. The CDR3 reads CASSFGTVSNQPQHF. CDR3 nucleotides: TGTGCCAGCAGTTTTGGGACAGTTAGCAATCAGCCCCAGCATTTT.

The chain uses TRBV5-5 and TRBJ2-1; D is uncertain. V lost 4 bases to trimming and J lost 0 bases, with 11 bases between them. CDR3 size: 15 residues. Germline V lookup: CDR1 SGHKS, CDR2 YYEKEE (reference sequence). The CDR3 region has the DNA TGTGCCAGCAGCCTCGACTTCTCCTCCTACAATGAGCAGTTCTTC. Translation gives CASSLDFSSYNEQFF.

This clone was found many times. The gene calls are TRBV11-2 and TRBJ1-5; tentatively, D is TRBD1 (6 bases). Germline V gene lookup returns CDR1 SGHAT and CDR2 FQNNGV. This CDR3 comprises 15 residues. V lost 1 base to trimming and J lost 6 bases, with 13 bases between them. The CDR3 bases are TGTGCCAGCAGCTTAGGCGCGGGGGCAGGTCAGCCCCAGCATTTT. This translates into CASSLGAGAGQPQHF.

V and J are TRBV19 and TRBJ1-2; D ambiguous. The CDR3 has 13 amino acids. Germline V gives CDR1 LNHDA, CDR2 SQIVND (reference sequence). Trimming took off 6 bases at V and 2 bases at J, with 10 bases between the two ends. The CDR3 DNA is TGTGCCAGTAGGGGCAGCTTCAACTATGGCTACACCTTC. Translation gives CASRGSFNYGYTF.

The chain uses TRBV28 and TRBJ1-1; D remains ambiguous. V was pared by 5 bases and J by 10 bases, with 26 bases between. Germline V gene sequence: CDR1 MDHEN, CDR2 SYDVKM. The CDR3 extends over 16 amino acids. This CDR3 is CASSPTQPITHRGAFF. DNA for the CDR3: TGTGCCAGCAGTCCGACCCAGCCTATAACCCATCGGGGAGCTTTCTTT.

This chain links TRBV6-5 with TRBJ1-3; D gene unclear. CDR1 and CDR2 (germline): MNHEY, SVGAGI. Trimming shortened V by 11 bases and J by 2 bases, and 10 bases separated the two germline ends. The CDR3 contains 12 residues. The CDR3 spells CASDLTGNTIYF. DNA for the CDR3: TGTGCCTCAGACTTAACTGGAAACACCATATATTTT.

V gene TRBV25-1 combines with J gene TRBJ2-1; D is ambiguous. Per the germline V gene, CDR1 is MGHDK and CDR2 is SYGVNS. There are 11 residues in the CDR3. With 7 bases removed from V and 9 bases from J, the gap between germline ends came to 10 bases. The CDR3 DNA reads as TGTGCCAGCACCGAGGTTGGTGAGCAGTTCTTC. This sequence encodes CASTEVGEQFF. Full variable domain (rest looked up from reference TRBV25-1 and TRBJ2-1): EADIYQTPRYLVIGTGKKITLECSQTMGHDKMYWYQQDPGMELHLIHYSYGVNSTEKGDLSSESTVSRIRTEHFPLTLESARPSHTSQYLCASTEVGEQFFGPGTRLTVL.